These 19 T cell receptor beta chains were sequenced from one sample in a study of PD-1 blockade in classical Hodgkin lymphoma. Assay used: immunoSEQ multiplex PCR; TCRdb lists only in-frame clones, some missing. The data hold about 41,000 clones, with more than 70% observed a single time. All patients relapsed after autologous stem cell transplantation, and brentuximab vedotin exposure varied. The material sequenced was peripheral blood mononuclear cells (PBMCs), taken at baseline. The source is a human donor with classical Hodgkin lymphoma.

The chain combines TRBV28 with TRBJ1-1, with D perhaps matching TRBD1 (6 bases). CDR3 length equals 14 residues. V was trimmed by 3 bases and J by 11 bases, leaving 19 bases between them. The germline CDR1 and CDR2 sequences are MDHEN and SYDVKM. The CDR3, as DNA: TGTGCCAGCAGTTTTGTGGGGGCCCCGAGCGCGGCTTTCTTT. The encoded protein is CASSFVGAPSAAFF.

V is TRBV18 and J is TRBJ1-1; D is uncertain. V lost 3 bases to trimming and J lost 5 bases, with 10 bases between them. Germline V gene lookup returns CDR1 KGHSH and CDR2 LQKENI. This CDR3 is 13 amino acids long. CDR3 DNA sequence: TGTGCCAGCTCACCTCTGAAAGGGACTGAAGCTTTCTTT. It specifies CASSPLKGTEAFF.

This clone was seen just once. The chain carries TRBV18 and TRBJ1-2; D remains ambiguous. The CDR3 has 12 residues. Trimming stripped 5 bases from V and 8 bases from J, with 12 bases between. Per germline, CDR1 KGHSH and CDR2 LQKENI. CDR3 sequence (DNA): TGTGCCAGCTCAATGAGTGGTGGGGGCTACACCTTC. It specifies CASSMSGGGYTF.

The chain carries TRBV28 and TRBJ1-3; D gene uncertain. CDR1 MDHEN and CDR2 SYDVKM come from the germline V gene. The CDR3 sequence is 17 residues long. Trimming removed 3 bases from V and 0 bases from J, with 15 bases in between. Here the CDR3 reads CASSFDPARDSGNTIYF. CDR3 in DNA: TGTGCCAGCAGTTTCGACCCGGCCCGAGACTCTGGAAACACCATATATTTT.

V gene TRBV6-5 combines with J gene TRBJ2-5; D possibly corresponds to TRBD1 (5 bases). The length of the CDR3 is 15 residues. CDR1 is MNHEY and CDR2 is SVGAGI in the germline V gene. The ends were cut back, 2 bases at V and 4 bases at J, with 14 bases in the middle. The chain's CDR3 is CASSYEGRGGETQYF. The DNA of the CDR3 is TGTGCCAGCAGTTACGAAGGAAGGGGCGGAGAGACCCAGTACTTC.

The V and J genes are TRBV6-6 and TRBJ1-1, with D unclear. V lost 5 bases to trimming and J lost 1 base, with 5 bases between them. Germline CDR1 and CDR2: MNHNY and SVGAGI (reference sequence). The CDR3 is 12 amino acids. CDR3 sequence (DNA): TGTGCCAGCAGTCGCCCGAACACTGAAGCTTTCTTT. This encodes CASSRPNTEAFF.

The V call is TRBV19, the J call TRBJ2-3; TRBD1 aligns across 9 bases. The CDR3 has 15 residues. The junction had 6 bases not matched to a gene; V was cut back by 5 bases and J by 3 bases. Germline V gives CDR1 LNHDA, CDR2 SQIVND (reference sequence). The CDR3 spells CASSPGQGTTDTQYF. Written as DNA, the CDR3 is TGTGCCAGTAGTCCCGGACAGGGGACAACAGATACGCAGTATTTT.

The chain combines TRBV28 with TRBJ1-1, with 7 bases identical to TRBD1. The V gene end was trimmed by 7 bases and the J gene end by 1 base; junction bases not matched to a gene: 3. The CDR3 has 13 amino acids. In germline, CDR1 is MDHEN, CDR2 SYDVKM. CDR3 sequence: CASNRGGNTEAFF. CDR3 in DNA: TGTGCCAGCAACAGGGGTGGGAACACTGAAGCTTTCTTT.

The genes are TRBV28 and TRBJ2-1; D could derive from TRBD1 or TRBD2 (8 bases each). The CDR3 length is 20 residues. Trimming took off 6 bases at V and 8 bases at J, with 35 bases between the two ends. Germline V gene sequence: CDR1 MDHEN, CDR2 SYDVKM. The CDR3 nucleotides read TGTGCCAGCAGACCTGGACAGGGAATGCTAGCGGGCGCGCGGTCGGATGAGCAGTTCTTC. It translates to CASRPGQGMLAGARSDEQFF.

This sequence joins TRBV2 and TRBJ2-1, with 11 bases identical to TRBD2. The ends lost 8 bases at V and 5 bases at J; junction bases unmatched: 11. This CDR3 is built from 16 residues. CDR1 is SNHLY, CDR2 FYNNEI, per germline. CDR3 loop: CASEWALTSGNNEQFF. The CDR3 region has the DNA TGTGCCAGCGAGTGGGCCCTGACTAGCGGGAACAATGAGCAGTTCTTC.

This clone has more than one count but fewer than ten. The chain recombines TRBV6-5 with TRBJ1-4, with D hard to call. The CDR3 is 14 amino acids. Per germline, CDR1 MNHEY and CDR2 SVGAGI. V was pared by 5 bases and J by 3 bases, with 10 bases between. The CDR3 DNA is TGTGCCAGCAGTCCCCTGGGAGCTAATGAAAAACTGTTTTTT. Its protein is CASSPLGANEKLFF.

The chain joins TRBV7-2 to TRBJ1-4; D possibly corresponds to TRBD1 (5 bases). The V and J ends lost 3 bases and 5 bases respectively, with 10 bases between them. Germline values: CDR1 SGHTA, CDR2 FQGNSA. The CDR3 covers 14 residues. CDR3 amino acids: CASSFGTSNEKLFF. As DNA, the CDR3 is TGTGCCAGCAGCTTTGGGACCTCGAATGAAAAACTGTTTTTT.

CDR3 sequence reads: CASSLYRGRDEKLFF. DNA of the CDR3: TGTGCCAGCAGCTTGTACAGGGGGCGCGATGAAAAACTGTTTTTT. The chain combines TRBV7-9 with TRBJ1-4; TRBD1 aligns across 9 bases. Germline CDR1 is SEHNR and CDR2 is FQNEAQ (reference sequence). The CDR3 consists of 15 residues. The ends lost 3 bases at V and 6 bases at J; junction bases unmatched: 5.

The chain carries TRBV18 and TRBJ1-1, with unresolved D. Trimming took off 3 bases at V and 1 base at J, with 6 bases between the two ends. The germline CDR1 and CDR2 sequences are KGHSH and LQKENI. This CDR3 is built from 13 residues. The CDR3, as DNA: TGTGCCAGCTCACCGGGTGGGAACACTGAAGCTTTCTTT. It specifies CASSPGGNTEAFF.

In nucleotides, the CDR3 is TGTGCCAGCAGCCCACAGGGGTGGAGGGGGGAGCTAGCCAAAAACATTCAGTACTTC. As protein: CASSPQGWRGELAKNIQYF. The rearrangement joins TRBV27 to TRBJ2-4, with a tentative D call TRBD1 (7 bases). Germline lookup yields CDR1 MNHEY and CDR2 SMNVEV (reference sequence). The length of the CDR3 is 19 residues. Trimming shortened V by 6 bases and J by 0 bases, and 24 bases separated the two germline ends.

The CDR3 nucleotides read TGTGCCAGCAGTGACACCTACGAGCTAAGATCGGCCCATGGCTACACCTTC. Its translation is CASSDTYELRSAHGYTF. The V call is TRBV28, the J call TRBJ1-2, with no clear D. This CDR3 is built from 17 residues. CDR1 and CDR2 (germline): MDHEN, SYDVKM. The V end was cut by 5 bases, the J end by 6 bases, with 25 bases between.

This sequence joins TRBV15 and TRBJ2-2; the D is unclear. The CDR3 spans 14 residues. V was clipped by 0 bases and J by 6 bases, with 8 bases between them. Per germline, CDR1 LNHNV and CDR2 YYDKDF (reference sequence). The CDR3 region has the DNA TGTGCCACCAGCAGAGAGGGAAATGCCGGGGAGCTGTTTTTT. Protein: CATSREGNAGELFF.

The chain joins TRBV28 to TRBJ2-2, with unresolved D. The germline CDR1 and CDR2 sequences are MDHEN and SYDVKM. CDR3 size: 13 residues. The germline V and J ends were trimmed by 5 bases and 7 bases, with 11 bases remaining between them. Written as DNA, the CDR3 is TGTGCCAGCAGTCCCCCCGACCGCGGGGAGCTGTTTTTT. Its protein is CASSPPDRGELFF.

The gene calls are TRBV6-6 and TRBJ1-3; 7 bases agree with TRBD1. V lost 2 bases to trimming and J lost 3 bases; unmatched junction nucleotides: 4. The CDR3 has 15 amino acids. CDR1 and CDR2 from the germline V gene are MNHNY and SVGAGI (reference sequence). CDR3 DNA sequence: TGTGCCAGCAGTTACGGGACAGTTGGTGGAAACACCATATATTTT. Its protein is CASSYGTVGGNTIYF.